A selection of T cell receptor beta chains follows, all from one sample in a study of blood T cell repertoires in COVID-19. Repertoires were generated with immunoSEQ multiplex PCR, while TCRdb's copy carries only in-frame clones and drops some. The sample contains 300,000 to 450,000 clones, about 90% of which appear only once. The sequencing sample was made of PBMCs or T cells enriched from blood (not recorded which). The receptor source for this set is a man aged 25-40 years who had recovered from COVID-19. Both conserved end residues are part of each CDR3. A D gene is named only where the DNA matches it firmly. A row's size may be missing; if present it is once, few, many or a size class.

>TRBD2|TRBJ2-5|TRBV2|-
TGTGCCAGCAGTGGGACTAGCGGGGTTTGGGAGACCCAGTACTTC
CASSGTSGVWETQYF
>TRBD2|TRBJ2-3|TRBV5-1|-
TGCGCCAGCGGTGAAAGTGGGGCCCAGCGGGGGGCCAAAGATAGCACAGATACGCAGTATTTT
CASGESGAQRGAKDSTDTQYF
>TRBD1|TRBJ2-7|TRBV4-1|-
TGCGCCAGCAGCCAAGGTATGAGACAGGGAAACGAGCAGTACTTC
CASSQGMRQGNEQYF
>TRBD2|TRBJ2-7|TRBV5-1|-
TGCGCCAGCAAAGCTAGCGGGGGGATGTACGAGCAGTACTTC
CASKASGGMYEQYF
>TRBD2|TRBJ2-3|TRBV7-3|once
TGTGCCAGCAGCTCGGGACTAGCGGGGGGCCGAAGCACAGATACGCAGTATTTT
CASSSGLAGGRSTDTQYF
>-|TRBJ1-3|TRBV9|-
TGTGCCAGCAGCGTAGCCCCCGACTCGGAGGCCACCATATATTTT
CASSVAPDSEATIYF
>-|TRBJ2-2|TRBV5-4|-
TGTGCCAGCAGCCTCGAGGCTCTAACCGGGGAGCTGTTTTTT
CASSLEALTGELFF
>-|TRBJ1-2|TRBV24-1|-
TGTGCCACCAGTGAGAGGTCTAATGGCTACACCTTC
CATSERSNGYTF
>-|TRBJ1-2|TRBV5-1|-
TGCGCCAGCAGCTCCACAGGGACCTATGGCTACACCTTC
CASSSTGTYGYTF
>-|TRBJ1-1|TRBV6-5|few
TGTGCCAGCAGTTACTCGTGGCAGGGCCCGAACACTGAAGCTTTCTTT
CASSYSWQGPNTEAFF
>TRBD2|TRBJ2-1|TRBV10-3|-
TGTGCCATCAGTCCGGGACTAGAGACCAATGAGCAGTTCTTC
CAISPGLETNEQFF
>-|TRBJ2-2|TRBV4-1|-
TGCGCCAGCAGCCACCCGGCCAGACAGGCCACCGGGGAGCTGTTTTTT
CASSHPARQATGELFF
>TRBD2|TRBJ2-7|TRBV6-5|-
TGTGCCAGCAGCTCGGGACTACCCTACGAGCAGTACTTC
CASSSGLPYEQYF
>TRBD1|TRBJ1-5|TRBV6-5|few
TGTGCCAGCAGTTCCAAGACAGGGACCTTCGGTCAGCCCCAGCATTTT
CASSSKTGTFGQPQHF
>-|TRBJ1-5|TRBV6-2/TRBV6-3|-
TGTGCCAGCAGTCGGAGCCCCTATCAGCCCCAGCATTTT
CASSRSPYQPQHF
>-|TRBJ1-1|TRBV18|once
TGTGCCAGCTCACAGGGGTTGAACACTGAAGCTTTCTTT
CASSQGLNTEAFF
>TRBD1|TRBJ2-2|TRBV2|-
TGTGCCAGGGGGGGTTCCTGGACAGGGGACACCGGGGAGCTGTTTTTT
CARGGSWTGDTGELFF
>-|TRBJ2-1|TRBV5-6|-
TGTGCCAGCAGCGTCCGGGACTCGCAGTTCTTC
CASSVRDSQFF
>TRBD1|TRBJ2-7|TRBV4-1|-
TGCGCCAGCAGCCAAGATTTCAGGACAGGCTACGAGCAGTACTTC
CASSQDFRTGYEQYF
>-|TRBJ2-1|TRBV3-1/TRBV3-2|-
TGTGCCAGCAGCCAAGATCTTAATGAGCAGTTCTTC
CASSQDLNEQFF
>TRBD1|TRBJ1-5|TRBV5-1|few
TGCGCCAGCAGCTTCGGACAGGGACCAGGTCAGCCCCAGCATTTT
CASSFGQGPGQPQHF
>-|TRBJ2-3|TRBV18|-
TGTGCCAGCTCAAACCAGAGGGAGACGCAGTATTTT
CASSNQRETQYF
>TRBD1|TRBJ1-2|TRBV7-2|-
TGTGCCAGCAGCTCGACGGGACAGATCTATGGCTACACCTTC
CASSSTGQIYGYTF
>-|TRBJ1-1|TRBV14|-
TGTGCCAGCAGCCAAGAACGCGGTTTGGCTGAAGCTTTCTTT
CASSQERGLAEAFF
>TRBD2|TRBJ2-1|TRBV7-8|-
TGTGCCAGCAGCTTAGGGGTAGCGGGGACGTACAATGAGCAGTTCTTC
CASSLGVAGTYNEQFF
>-|TRBJ1-6|TRBV7-8|-
TGTGCCAGCAGCTTAGCCGGGGGACGGAAAGATTCACCCCTCCACTTT
CASSLAGGRKDSPLHF